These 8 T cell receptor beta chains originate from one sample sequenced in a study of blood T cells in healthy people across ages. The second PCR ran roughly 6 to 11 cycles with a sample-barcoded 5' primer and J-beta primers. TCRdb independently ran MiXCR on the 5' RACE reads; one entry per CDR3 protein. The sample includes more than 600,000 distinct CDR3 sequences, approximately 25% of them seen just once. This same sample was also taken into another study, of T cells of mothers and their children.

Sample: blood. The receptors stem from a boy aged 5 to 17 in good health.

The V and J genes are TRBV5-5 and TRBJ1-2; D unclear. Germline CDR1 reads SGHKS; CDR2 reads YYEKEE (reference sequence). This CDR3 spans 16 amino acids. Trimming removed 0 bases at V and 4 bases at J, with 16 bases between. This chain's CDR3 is CASSLAFSPLPYGYTF. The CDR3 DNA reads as TGTGCCAGCAGCTTGGCATTTAGCCCTTTGCCCTATGGCTACACCTTC.

CDR3: CASSIQGSPFYEQYF. DNA of the CDR3: TGTGCCAGCAGCATACAGGGTTCCCCTTTCTACGAGCAGTACTTC. The chain joins TRBV7-2 to TRBJ2-7, with D tentatively TRBD1 (6 bases). The V gene lost 5 bases and the J gene lost 3 bases, with 17 bases spanning the gap. Germline V lookup: CDR1 SGHTA, CDR2 FQGNSA. The CDR3 is 15 amino acids.

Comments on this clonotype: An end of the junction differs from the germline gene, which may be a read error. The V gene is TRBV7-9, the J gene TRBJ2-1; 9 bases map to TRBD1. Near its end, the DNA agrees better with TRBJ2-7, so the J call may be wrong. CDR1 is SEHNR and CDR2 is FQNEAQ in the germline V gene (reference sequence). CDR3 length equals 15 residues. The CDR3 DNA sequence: TGTGCCGGCAGCCGCCGGGACAGGGAGGACTACGAGCAGTACTTC. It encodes CAGSRRDREDYEQYF.

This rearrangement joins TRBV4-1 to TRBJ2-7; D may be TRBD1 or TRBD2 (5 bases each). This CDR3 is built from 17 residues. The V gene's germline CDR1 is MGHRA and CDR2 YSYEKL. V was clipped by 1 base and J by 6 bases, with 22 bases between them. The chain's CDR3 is CASSQVSGRTSLGEQYF. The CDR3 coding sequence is TGCGCCAGCAGCCAAGTATCGGGACGGACCTCTTTGGGCGAGCAGTACTTC.

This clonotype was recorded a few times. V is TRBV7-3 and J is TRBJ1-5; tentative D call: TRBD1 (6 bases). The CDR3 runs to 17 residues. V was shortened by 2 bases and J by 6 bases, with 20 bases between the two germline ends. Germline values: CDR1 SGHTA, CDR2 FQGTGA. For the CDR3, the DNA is TGTGCCAGCAGCTTAGAATATTTTGACAGGTCGGTTCAGCCCCAGCATTTT. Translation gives CASSLEYFDRSVQPQHF.

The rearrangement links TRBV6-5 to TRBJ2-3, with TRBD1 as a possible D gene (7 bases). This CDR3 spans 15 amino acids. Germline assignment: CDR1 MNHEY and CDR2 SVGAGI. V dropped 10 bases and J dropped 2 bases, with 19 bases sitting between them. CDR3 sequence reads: CAIAAGQTFTDTQYF. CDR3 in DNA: TGTGCCATCGCTGCGGGACAGACTTTCACAGATACGCAGTATTTT.

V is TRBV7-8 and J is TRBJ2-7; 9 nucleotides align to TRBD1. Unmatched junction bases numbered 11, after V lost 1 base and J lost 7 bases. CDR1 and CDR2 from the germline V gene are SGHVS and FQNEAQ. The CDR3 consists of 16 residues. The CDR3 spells CASSLVRETGGGEQYF. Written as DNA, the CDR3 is TGTGCCAGCAGCTTAGTGCGCGAGACAGGGGGTGGGGAGCAGTACTTC.

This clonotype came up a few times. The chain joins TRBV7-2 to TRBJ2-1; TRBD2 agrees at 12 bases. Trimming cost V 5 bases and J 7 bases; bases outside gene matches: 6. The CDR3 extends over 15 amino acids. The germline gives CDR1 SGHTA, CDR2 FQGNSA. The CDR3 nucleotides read TGTGCCAGCAGCGCACGGGGACTAGCGGGTAATGAGCAGTTCTTC. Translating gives CASSARGLAGNEQFF.